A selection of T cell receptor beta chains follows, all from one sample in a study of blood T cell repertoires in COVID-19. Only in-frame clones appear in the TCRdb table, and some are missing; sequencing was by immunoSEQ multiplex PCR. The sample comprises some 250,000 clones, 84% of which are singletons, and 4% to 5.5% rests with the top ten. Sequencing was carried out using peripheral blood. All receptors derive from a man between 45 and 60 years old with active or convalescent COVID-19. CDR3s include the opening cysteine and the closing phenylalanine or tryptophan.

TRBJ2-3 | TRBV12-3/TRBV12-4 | CASMRGGTDTQYF
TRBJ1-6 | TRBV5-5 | CASSSLTQFNSPLHF
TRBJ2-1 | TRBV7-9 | CASSTHTSGGPYNEQFF
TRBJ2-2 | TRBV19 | CASSPGGLANTGELFF
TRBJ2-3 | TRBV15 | CATRQGTADTQYF
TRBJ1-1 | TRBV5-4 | CASSRGDTVRAFF
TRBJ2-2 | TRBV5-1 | CASSFDLAGELFF
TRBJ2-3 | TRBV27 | CASSSRQGLGDTQYF
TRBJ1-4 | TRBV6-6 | CASSYSTAPNEKLFF
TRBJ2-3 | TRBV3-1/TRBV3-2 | CASRPLKGAYTDTQYF
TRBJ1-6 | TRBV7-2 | CASSSGQHNSPLHF
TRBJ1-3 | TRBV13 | CASSYPTSSGNTIYF
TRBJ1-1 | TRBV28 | CASRDGTGDTEAFF
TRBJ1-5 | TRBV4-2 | CASSQDTGGQPQHF
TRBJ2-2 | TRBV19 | CASTQIDGELFF
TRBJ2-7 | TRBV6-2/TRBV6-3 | CASSYSIRAPGQLGTYEQYF
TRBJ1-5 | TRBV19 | CASGLQGHQPQHF
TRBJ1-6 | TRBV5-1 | CASSLGQDNSPLHF
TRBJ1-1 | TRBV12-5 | CASGLLQVGTEAFF
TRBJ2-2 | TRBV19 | CASSISHNTGELFF
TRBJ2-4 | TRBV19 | CASSRQGLNIQYF
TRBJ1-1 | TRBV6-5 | CASSYSTGGDTEAFF
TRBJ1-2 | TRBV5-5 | CASSLDRPYGYTF
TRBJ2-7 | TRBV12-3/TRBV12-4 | CAVSRGGEQYF
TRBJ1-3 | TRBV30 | CAWSSGQGRISGNTIYF
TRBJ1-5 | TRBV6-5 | CASREGTSNQPQHF
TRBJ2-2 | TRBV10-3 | CAITEVQGGTGELFF
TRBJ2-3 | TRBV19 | CASSTRGQGLAETDTQYF
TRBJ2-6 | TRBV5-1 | CASSLTSQGSGANVLTF
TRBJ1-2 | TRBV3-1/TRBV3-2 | CASSQDPRNYGYTF
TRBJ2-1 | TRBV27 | CASSGDSPGEQFF
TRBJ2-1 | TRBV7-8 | CASSFDDRSGEQFF
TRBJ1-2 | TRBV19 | CAGRQGNGYTF
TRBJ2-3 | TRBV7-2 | CASSLHRGTDTQYF
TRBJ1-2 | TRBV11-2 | CASSPLDRFYGYTF
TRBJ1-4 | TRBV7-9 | CASSLGQGSNEKLFF
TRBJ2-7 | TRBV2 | CASSNPGQRSYEQYF
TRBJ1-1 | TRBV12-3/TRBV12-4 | CASRFVYTEAFF